A selection of T cell receptor beta chains follows, all from one sample in a study of cytomegalovirus exposure and HLA in healthy donors. Some clones are missing from TCRdb's copy, which holds only in-frame ones; the method was immunoSEQ multiplex PCR. The table lists about 160,000 clones, 76% of them singletons. Sequenced input: PBMCs. These TCRs come from a man between 60 and 75 years old in good health and CMV-seronegative. The CDR3 runs from the conserved cysteine through the conserved F or W. D genes are given only for firm matches. Part of the rows lack a size; the others show once, few, many or a class for expanded clones.

.,16,TRBJ2-3,TRBV9,TRBD2,TGTGCCAGCAGCTCTCGGACTAGCGGGAGTACAGATACGCAGTATTTT,CASSSRTSGSTDTQYF
.,15,TRBJ2-7,TRBV11-2,.,TGTGCCAGCAGCTTAGAGGTGGGCTCCTCCTACGAGCAGTACTTC,CASSLEVGSSYEQYF
.,14,TRBJ1-2,TRBV15,.,TGTGCCACCCGAGGGACTACAGGTGACTATGGCTACACCTTC,CATRGTTGDYGYTF
.,17,TRBJ2-6,TRBV18,.,TGTGCCAGCTCACCAGGGGGCACCTTTTTTGGGGCCAACGTCCTGACTTTC,CASSPGGTFFGANVLTF
.,14,TRBJ2-5,TRBV29-1,.,TGCAGCGTAGGCATGGACAGTCTGAAGGAGACCCAGTACTTC,CSVGMDSLKETQYF
.,14,TRBJ1-5,TRBV6-1,TRBD1,TGTGCCAGCAGTGACGACAGGGTAGGCCAGCCCCAGCATTTT,CASSDDRVGQPQHF
.,16,TRBJ1-2,TRBV28,TRBD1,TGTGCCAGCAGTTTATCGACAGGGGGATTATTCGGTGGCTACACCTTC,CASSLSTGGLFGGYTF
.,14,TRBJ1-6,TRBV2,.,TGTGCCAGGGGCCGGGAACCCTATAATTCACCCCTCCACTTT,CARGREPYNSPLHF
.,12,TRBJ1-2,TRBV29-1,.,TGCAGCGTTGTGTTTGCGGGGTATGGCTACACCTTC,CSVVFAGYGYTF
.,14,TRBJ2-3,TRBV9,TRBD2,TGTGCCAGCAGCGTTAGCGGGATCGCAGATACGCAGTATTTT,CASSVSGIADTQYF
.,14,TRBJ1-2,TRBV5-4,.,TGTGCCAGCAGCATAGGGGATTTGGACTATGGCTACACCTTC,CASSIGDLDYGYTF
.,15,TRBJ2-7,TRBV6-5,TRBD2,TGTGCCAGCAGTTACTTTGGGAGGGCGAAAAACGAGCAGTACTTC,CASSYFGRAKNEQYF
.,14,TRBJ2-7,TRBV6-6,TRBD1,TGTGCCAGCAGCTCCGGGACAGGGGGCTACGAGCAGTACTTC,CASSSGTGGYEQYF
.,15,TRBJ2-7,TRBV18,TRBD1,TGTGCCAGCTCACAGACAGGGGGCGCCGGCTACGAGCAGTACTTC,CASSQTGGAGYEQYF
.,14,TRBJ2-2,TRBV7-2,.,TGTGCCAGCAGTCCCTCTAGTTCTACCGGGGAGCTGTTTTTT,CASSPSSSTGELFF
.,15,TRBJ2-3,TRBV5-4,TRBD1,TGTGCCAGCACCTTTCGGAGACAGGGGACAGATACGCAGTATTTT,CASTFRRQGTDTQYF
.,14,TRBJ2-5,TRBV5-4,.,TGTGCCAGCAGCTTCCGGGACACCCAAGAGACCCAGTACTTC,CASSFRDTQETQYF
.,15,TRBJ1-1,TRBV7-6,.,TGTGCCAGCAGCTTAGCCGCAGGGGAGAACACTGAAGCTTTCTTT,CASSLAAGENTEAFF
.,13,TRBJ1-1,TRBV7-7,.,TGTGCCAGCAGCCCCAACCGGGACACTGAAGCTTTCTTT,CASSPNRDTEAFF
.,16,TRBJ1-2,TRBV4-1,.,TGCGCCAGCAGCCAAGACGGGTCCGGGGGGGACTATGGCTACACCTTC,CASSQDGSGGDYGYTF
few,15,TRBJ1-5,TRBV2,TRBD1,TGTGCCAGTCAGGACAGGCCTTATAGCAATCAGCCCCAGCATTTT,CASQDRPYSNQPQHF
few,17,TRBJ2-7,TRBV9,TRBD2,TGTGCCAGCAGCGTAGCGGGGGGTGGGGAGATAGGCTACGAGCAGTACTTC,CASSVAGGGEIGYEQYF
.,15,TRBJ2-5,TRBV29-1,TRBD1,TGCAGCGTCCAGCTAGGGACAGGGGCTATGGAGACCCAGTACTTC,CSVQLGTGAMETQYF
.,14,TRBJ2-5,TRBV7-2,.,TGTGCCAGCAGCCCCGGGAGATTCCAAGAGACCCAGTACTTC,CASSPGRFQETQYF
.,15,TRBJ2-5,TRBV7-2,TRBD2,TGTGCCAGCAGCTTAGCGGGAGGGCGCGGAGAGACCCAGTACTTC,CASSLAGGRGETQYF
.,16,TRBJ1-6,TRBV6-5,.,TGTGCCAGCAGTTACTCGAAGGACAGTTTTGGATCACCCCTCCACTTT,CASSYSKDSFGSPLHF
.,14,TRBJ1-6,TRBV5-5,TRBD1,TGTGCCAGCAGCTGGGGGACAGGGACCTCCGCCCTCCACTTT,CASSWGTGTSALHF
.,18,TRBJ2-6,TRBV4-1,TRBD1,TGCGCCAGCAGCCGGGCGGGACAGGGGGCGGGCGGGGCCAACGTCCTGACTTTC,CASSRAGQGAGGANVLTF
.,14,TRBJ2-3,TRBV18,.,TGTGCCAGCTCACCAAAGCGGAACACAGATACGCAGTATTTT,CASSPKRNTDTQYF
.,14,TRBJ2-5,TRBV7-3,TRBD1,TGTGCCAGCAGCCAGGGACAGTGGGGGGAGACCCAGTACTTC,CASSQGQWGETQYF
.,18,TRBJ2-7,TRBV19,TRBD1,TGTGCCAGTAGCCGACTGACCCCCGGGACAGGGGTCAGGAACGAGCAGTACTTC,CASSRLTPGTGVRNEQYF
.,15,TRBJ1-4,TRBV28,.,TGTGCCAGCAGTTTGCAACCCGGGGGGAGTGAAAAACTGTTTTTT,CASSLQPGGSEKLFF
.,15,TRBJ1-5,TRBV7-8,.,TGTGCCAGCAGCGGCGGCGGCAGCCGGCATCAGCCCCAGCATTTT,CASSGGGSRHQPQHF
few,14,TRBJ2-5,TRBV6-5,.,TGTGCCAGCAGTTACGGGCAGGGGGCGGGAGGGCAGTACTTC,CASSYGQGAGGQYF
.,15,TRBJ1-4,TRBV19,.,TGTGCCAGTAGGACCACAGGGCCAACTAATGAAAAACTGTTTTTT,CASRTTGPTNEKLFF
.,13,TRBJ2-7,TRBV5-1,TRBD1,TGCGCCAGCTCACAAGGACAGGGAACCGAGCAGCACTTC,CASSQGQGTEQHF
.,15,TRBJ1-1,TRBV11-1,.,TGTGCCAGCAGCTTCTCTCGGGTGGAGGGAAAAGTAGCTTTCTTT,CASSFSRVEGKVAFF
.,15,TRBJ2-1,TRBV28,.,TGTGCCAGCGTAGGGGCAGCGGGTCCCTACAATGAGCAGTTCTTC,CASVGAAGPYNEQFF
.,14,TRBJ2-5,TRBV5-4,.,TGTGCCAGCAGCTTGGTTGCTAGTCAAGAGACCCAGTACTTC,CASSLVASQETQYF
.,14,TRBJ1-2,TRBV5-1,TRBD1,TGCGCCAGCAGCCCGGGACAGGGCCTATATGGCTACACCTTC,CASSPGQGLYGYTF
few,11,TRBJ1-4,TRBV6-1,.,TGTGCCAGCAGTCTCAATGAAAAACTGTTTTTT,CASSLNEKLFF
.,15,TRBJ2-7,TRBV19,.,TGTGCCAGTAGTACGATTACAGGGTCGATGCACGAGCAGTACTTC,CASSTITGSMHEQYF
.,14,TRBJ1-6,TRBV7-9,.,TGTGCCAGCAGCCGGGCGGGGGGACGGTCACCCCTCCACTTT,CASSRAGGRSPLHF
.,13,TRBJ1-1,TRBV29-1,.,TGCAGCGTTTGGGGGGGCCTGAACACTGAAGCTTTCTTT,CSVWGGLNTEAFF
.,15,TRBJ1-2,TRBV28,TRBD1,TGTGCCAGCAGTTTAGTTGAGAGGGGGCTTTATGGCTACACCTTC,CASSLVERGLYGYTF
.,17,TRBJ2-5,TRBV28,TRBD2,TGTGCCAGCAGCCCGACCGGGACTAGCAGGGGAGGGGAGACCCAGTACTTC,CASSPTGTSRGGETQYF
.,13,TRBJ2-1,TRBV7-8,.,TGTGCCAGCAGCCCACAGGGCCAGGGTGAGCAGTTCTTC,CASSPQGQGEQFF
.,14,TRBJ1-2,TRBV6-5,TRBD1,TGTGCCAGCAAAAGATCACAGGGGGCGAGGGGCTACACCTTC,CASKRSQGARGYTF
.,11,TRBJ1-4,TRBV20-1,.,TGCAGTGCTCCCGAGAATGAAAAACTGTTTTTT,CSAPENEKLFF
.,20,TRBJ1-3,TRBV4-3,.,TGCGCCAGCAGCCAAGATTGGCCCGGTGGCGAGGGCCTCTCTGGAAACACCATATATTTT,CASSQDWPGGEGLSGNTIYF
.,19,TRBJ2-4,TRBV19,TRBD1,TGTGCCAGTAGTATCCTACCGGGACAGGGAAATCTAGCCAAAAACATTCAGTACTTC,CASSILPGQGNLAKNIQYF
.,14,TRBJ2-3,TRBV7-3,.,TGTGCCAGCAGCTTAAGTACTAGCACAGATACGCAGTATTTT,CASSLSTSTDTQYF
.,15,TRBJ1-1,TRBV30,TRBD1,TGTGCCTGGACAGCGGGGGACAGGGGAAACACTGAAGCTTTCTTT,CAWTAGDRGNTEAFF
.,12,TRBJ2-3,TRBV7-9,.,TGTGCCAGCAGCTCCCCCGGGGATACGCAGTATTTT,CASSSPGDTQYF
.,13,TRBJ2-7,TRBV7-8,.,TGTGCCAGCAGCGGCCTAAGGGGTTTCGAGCAGTACTTC,CASSGLRGFEQYF
.,21,TRBJ2-7,TRBV12-2,.,TGTGCAAGTCGCTTAGTGAGAACTTTTAGATCTAGCGAGACCCTATCCTACGAGCAGTACTTC,CASRLVRTFRSSETLSYEQYF
few,13,TRBJ1-5,TRBV30,.,TGTGCCTGGGGGGCGGGGGGCAATCAGCCCCAGCATTTT,CAWGAGGNQPQHF